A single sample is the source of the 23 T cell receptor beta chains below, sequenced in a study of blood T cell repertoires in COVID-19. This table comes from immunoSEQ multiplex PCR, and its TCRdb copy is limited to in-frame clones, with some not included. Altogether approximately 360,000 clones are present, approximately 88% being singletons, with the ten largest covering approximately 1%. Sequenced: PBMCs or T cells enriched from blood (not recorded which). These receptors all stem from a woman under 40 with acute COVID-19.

In DNA, the CDR3 is TGTGCCAGCAGCCTAGCGGGGGCAGATACGCAGTATTTT. It is translated as CASSLAGADTQYF. The chain links TRBV5-6 to TRBJ2-3; 10 bases agree with TRBD2. Germline-derived CDR1 and CDR2 are SGHDT and YYEEEE. J gave up 4 bases and V 4 bases, and 0 bases lay outside the gene matches. The length of the CDR3 is 13 residues.

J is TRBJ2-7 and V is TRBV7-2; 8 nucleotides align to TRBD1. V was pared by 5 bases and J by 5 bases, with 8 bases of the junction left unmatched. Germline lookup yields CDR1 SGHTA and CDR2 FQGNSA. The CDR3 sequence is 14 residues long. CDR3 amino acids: CASSRPGTGDEQYF. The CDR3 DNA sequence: TGTGCCAGCAGCAGACCCGGGACAGGTGACGAGCAGTACTTC.

The CDR3, as DNA: TGTGCCAGCAGCAATGGGCGTTCCGAAGCTTTCTTT. Translated, it gives CASSNGRSEAFF. The gene calls are TRBV7-9 and TRBJ1-1; D is uncertain. Per germline, CDR1 SEHNR and CDR2 FQNEAQ (reference sequence). CDR3 length equals 12 residues. Trimming removed 5 bases from V and 8 bases from J, with 12 bases in between.

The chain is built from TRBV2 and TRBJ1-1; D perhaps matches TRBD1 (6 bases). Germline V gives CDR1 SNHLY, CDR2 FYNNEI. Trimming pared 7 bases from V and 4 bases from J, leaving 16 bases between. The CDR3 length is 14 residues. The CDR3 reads CASILDTGITEAFF. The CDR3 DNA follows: TGTGCCAGCATCCTAGATACAGGGATCACTGAAGCTTTCTTT.

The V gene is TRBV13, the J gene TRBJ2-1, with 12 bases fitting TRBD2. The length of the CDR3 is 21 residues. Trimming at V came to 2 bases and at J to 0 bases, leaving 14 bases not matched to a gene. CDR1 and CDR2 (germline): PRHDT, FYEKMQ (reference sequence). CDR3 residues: CASSLLFGRTSGEGSYNEQFF. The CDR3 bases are TGTGCCAGCAGCTTACTGTTCGGGCGGACTAGCGGGGAAGGCTCCTACAATGAGCAGTTCTTC.

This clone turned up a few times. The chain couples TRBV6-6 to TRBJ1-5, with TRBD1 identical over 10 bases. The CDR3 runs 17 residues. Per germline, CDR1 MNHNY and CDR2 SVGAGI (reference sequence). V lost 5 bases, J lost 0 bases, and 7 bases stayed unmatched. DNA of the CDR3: TGTGCCAGCAGTCGTAAGACAGGGGGCTTTAGCAATCAGCCCCAGCATTTT. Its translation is CASSRKTGGFSNQPQHF.

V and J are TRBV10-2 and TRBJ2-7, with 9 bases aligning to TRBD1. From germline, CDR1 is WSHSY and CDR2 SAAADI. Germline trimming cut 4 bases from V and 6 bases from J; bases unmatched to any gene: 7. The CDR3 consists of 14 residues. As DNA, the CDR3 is TGCGCCAGCAGTGCGGGACAGGGACGACTCGAGCAGTACTTC. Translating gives CASSAGQGRLEQYF.

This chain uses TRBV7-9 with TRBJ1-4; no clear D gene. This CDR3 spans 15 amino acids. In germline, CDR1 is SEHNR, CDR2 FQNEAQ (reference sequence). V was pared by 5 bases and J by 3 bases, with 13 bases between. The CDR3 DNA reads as TGTGCCAGCAGCGAAGAGGGAGGAGCTAATGAAAAACTGTTTTTT. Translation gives CASSEEGGANEKLFF.

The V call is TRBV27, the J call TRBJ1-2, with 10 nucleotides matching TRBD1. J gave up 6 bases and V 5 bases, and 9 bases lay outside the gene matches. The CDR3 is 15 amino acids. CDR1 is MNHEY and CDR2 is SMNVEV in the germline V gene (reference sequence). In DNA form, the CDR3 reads TGTGCCAGCAGTCTCCGGGACAGGGGTTTAGATGGCTACACCTTC. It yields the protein CASSLRDRGLDGYTF.

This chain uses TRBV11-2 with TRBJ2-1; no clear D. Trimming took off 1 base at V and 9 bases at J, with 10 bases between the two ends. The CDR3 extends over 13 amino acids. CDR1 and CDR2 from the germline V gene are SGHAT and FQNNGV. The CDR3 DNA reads TGTGCCAGCAGCTTAGCCCCGGTTGGTGAGCAGTTCTTC. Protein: CASSLAPVGEQFF.

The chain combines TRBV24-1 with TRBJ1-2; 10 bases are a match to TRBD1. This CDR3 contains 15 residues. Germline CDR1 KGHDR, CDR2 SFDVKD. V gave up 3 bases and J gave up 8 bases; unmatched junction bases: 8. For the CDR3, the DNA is TGTGCCACCAGTGATCCGGGACAGGGGTTTGGGGGCTACACCTTC. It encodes CATSDPGQGFGGYTF.

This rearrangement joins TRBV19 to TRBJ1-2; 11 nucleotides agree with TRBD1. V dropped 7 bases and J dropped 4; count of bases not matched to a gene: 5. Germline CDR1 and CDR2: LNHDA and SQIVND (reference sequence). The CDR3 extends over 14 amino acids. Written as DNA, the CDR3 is TGTGCCAGTACCCGGGACAGGGGGATCTATGGCTACACCTTC. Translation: CASTRDRGIYGYTF.

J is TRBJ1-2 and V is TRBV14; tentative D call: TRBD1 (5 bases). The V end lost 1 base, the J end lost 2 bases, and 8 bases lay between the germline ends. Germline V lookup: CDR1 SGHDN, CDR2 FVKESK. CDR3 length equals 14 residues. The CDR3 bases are TGTGCCAGCAGCCAAGGAGGACACAACTATGGCTACACCTTC. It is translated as CASSQGGHNYGYTF.

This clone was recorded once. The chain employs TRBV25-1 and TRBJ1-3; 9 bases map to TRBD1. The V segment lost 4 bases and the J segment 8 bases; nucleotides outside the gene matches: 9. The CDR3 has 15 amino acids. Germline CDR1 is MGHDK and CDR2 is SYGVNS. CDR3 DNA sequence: TGTGCCAGCAGTGGAGCCACAGGGGGCCCGGACACCATATATTTT. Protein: CASSGATGGPDTIYF.

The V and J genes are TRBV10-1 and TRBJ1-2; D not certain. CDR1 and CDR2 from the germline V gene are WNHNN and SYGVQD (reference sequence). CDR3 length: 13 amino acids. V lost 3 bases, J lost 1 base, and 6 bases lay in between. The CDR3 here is CASSDNSNYGYTF. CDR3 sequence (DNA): TGCGCCAGCAGTGACAACAGTAACTATGGCTACACCTTC.

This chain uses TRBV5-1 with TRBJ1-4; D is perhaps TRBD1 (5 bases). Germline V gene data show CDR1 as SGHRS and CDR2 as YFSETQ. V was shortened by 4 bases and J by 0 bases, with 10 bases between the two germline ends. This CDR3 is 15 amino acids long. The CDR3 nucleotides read TGCGCCAGCAGCAGAGAAGGGGCAACTAATGAAAAACTGTTTTTT. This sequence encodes CASSREGATNEKLFF.

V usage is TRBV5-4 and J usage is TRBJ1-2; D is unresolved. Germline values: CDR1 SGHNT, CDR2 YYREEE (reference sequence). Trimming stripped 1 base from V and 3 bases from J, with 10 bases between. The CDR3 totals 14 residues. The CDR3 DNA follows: TGTGCCAGCAGCTTGCTCGGGGTCGACTATGGCTACACCTTC. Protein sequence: CASSLLGVDYGYTF.

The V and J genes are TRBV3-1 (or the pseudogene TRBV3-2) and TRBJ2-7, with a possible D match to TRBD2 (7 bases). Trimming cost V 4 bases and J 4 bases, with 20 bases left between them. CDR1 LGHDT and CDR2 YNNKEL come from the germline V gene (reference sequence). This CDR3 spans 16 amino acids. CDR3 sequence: CASSRILAEGVYEQYF. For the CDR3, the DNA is TGTGCCAGCAGCCGGATCCTAGCGGAGGGGGTATACGAGCAGTACTTC.

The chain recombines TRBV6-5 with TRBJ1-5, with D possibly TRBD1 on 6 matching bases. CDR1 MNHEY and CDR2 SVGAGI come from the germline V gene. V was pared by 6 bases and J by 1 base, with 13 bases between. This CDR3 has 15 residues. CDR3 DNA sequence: TGTGCCAGCAGCCCCGACAGGAGAAGCAATCAGCCCCAGCATTTT. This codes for CASSPDRRSNQPQHF.

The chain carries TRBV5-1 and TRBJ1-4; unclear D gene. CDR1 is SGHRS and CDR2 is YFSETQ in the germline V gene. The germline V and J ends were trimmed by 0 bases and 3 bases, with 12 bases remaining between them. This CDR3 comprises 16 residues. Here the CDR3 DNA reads TGCGCCAGCAGCTTGGAGGTTGGGCCGGCTAATGAAAAACTGTTTTTT. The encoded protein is CASSLEVGPANEKLFF. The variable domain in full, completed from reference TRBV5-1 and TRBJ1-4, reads KAGVTQTPRYLIKTRGQQVTLSCSPISGHRSVSWYQQTPGQGLQFLFEYFSETQRNKGNFPGRFSGRQFSNSRSEMNVSTLELGDSALYLCASSLEVGPANEKLFFGSGTQLSVL.

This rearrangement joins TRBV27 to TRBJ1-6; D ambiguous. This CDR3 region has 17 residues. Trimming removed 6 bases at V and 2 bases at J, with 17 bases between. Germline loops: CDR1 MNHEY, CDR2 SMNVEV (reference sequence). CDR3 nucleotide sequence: TGTGCCAGCAGGGTAGGGTTCGGGGATCCCTATAATTCACCCCTCCACTTT. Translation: CASRVGFGDPYNSPLHF.

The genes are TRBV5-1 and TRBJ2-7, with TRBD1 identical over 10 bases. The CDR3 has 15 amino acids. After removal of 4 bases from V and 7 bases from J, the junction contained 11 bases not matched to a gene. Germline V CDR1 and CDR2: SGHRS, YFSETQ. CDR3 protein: CASSVTGGRETEQYF. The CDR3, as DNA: TGCGCCAGCAGCGTGACAGGGGGCAGGGAAACAGAGCAGTACTTC. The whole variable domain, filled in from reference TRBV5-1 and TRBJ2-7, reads KAGVTQTPRYLIKTRGQQVTLSCSPISGHRSVSWYQQTPGQGLQFLFEYFSETQRNKGNFPGRFSGRQFSNSRSEMNVSTLELGDSALYLCASSVTGGRETEQYFGPGTRLTVT.

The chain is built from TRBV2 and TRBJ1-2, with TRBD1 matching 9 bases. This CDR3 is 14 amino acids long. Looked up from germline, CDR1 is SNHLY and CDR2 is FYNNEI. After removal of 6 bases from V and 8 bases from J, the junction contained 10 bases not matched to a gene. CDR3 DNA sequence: TGTGCCAGCAGGGGCACCGGGACAGGGATAGGCTACACCTTC. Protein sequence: CASRGTGTGIGYTF.